Only a few counts were recorded for the clone carrying this TCR delta chain. TCRdb has a much larger clone's protein, which differs at residue 13 from the translation of this DNA, likely because of a read error; what is shown is the protein translated from the DNA. Per germline, CDR1 GEAIGNYY and CDR2 EKD. The CDR3 covers 22 residues. Trimming cost V 3 bases and J 0 bases; bases outside gene matches: 25. This specimen belongs to a study of γδ T cells in repeated Plasmodium falciparum infection. Bulk repertoires came from Vgamma9/Vdelta2+ or Vdelta2-negative gammadelta T cells flow-sorted from PBMC. TCRdb redid clone calling on the multiplex PCR reads using CATT. Among tens of thousands of delta-chain clones listed, 0.95% to 1% were seen once.

The specimen was gamma-delta T cells from blood. This TCR was recovered from a pool of human donors (malaria-infected and uninfected, not separated). This chain links TRDV2 with TRDJ1, with 9 positions matching TRDD3. In the absence of a J gene in TCRdb, the DNA was matched to germline to assign it here. As DNA, the CDR3 is TGTGCCTGTGACGAAATTACAACACTGACTGGGGGACTCTTATCGTACACCGATAAACTCATCTTT. Translated, it gives CACDEITTLTGGLLSYTDKLIF.